This entry lists 5 T cell receptor beta chains sequenced from one sample in a study of control samples from healthy donors and cancer patients. The table came from immunoSEQ multiplex PCR; TCRdb's copy has only in-frame clones and leaves some out. Of about 190,000 clones in the sample, about 90% were seen once. The sequencing sample was made of blood. These receptors were obtained from a man younger than 40 in good health.

The J gene is TRBJ2-2, the V gene TRBV27; the D gene is possibly TRBD2 (6 bases). CDR3 size: 14 residues. Germline CDR1 and CDR2: MNHEY and SMNVEV (reference sequence). V dropped 4 bases and J dropped 6 bases, with 12 bases sitting between them. For the CDR3, the DNA is TGTGCCAGCAGTTCGGGCGGGACGGCCGGGGAGCTGTTTTTT. Its translation: CASSSGGTAGELFF.

The gene calls are TRBV19 and TRBJ1-1; no definite D call. Germline V CDR1 and CDR2: LNHDA, SQIVND (reference sequence). The CDR3 runs to 13 residues. Trimming shortened V by 1 base and J by 4 bases, and 7 bases separated the two germline ends. This CDR3 reads CASSIGEGTEAFF. The CDR3 region has the DNA TGTGCCAGTAGTATAGGGGAGGGCACTGAAGCTTTCTTT.

The chain uses TRBV3-1 (or the pseudogene TRBV3-2) and TRBJ1-1; D call uncertain. The CDR3 runs to 13 residues. Trimming stripped 0 bases from V and 5 bases from J, with 7 bases between. Germline assignment: CDR1 LGHDT and CDR2 YNNKEL (reference sequence). CDR3 nucleotides: TGTGCCAGCAGCCAAGATCAGGCTACTGAAGCTTTCTTT. This encodes CASSQDQATEAFF.

The V and J genes are TRBV5-1 and TRBJ2-1; 11 nucleotides match TRBD2. Germline V CDR1 and CDR2: SGHRS, YFSETQ. The CDR3 length is 16 residues. V shed 4 bases, J shed 3 bases, and the junction held 6 bases outside the gene matches. CDR3 residues: CASSRGLADVYNEQFF. CDR3 nucleotides: TGCGCCAGCAGCAGGGGACTAGCGGACGTCTACAATGAGCAGTTCTTC.

The J gene is TRBJ1-1, the V gene TRBV27; 8 bases agree with TRBD1. The germline gives CDR1 MNHEY, CDR2 SMNVEV (reference sequence). V was clipped by 7 bases and J by 4 bases; unmatched bases: 5. This CDR3 comprises 13 residues. CDR3 protein: CASNQQGGTEAFF. The CDR3 nucleotides are TGTGCCAGCAACCAACAGGGGGGCACTGAAGCTTTCTTT.